Each of the 25 T cell receptor beta chains below was sequenced from the same sample in a study of blood T cell repertoires in COVID-19. Assay used: immunoSEQ multiplex PCR; TCRdb lists only in-frame clones, some missing. Here the sample spans about 160,000 clones, roughly 87% being singletons. Input material: peripheral blood. These receptors originate from a woman aged 55-69 years who had recovered from COVID-19.

The chain combines TRBV19 with TRBJ2-5, with 10 bases aligning to TRBD2. The V and J ends lost 6 bases and 5 bases, in that order; junction bases with no gene match: 15. CDR1 and CDR2 (germline): LNHDA, SQIVND (reference sequence). The CDR3 covers 17 residues. The DNA for the CDR3 is TGTGCCAGTAGCGCCCCCGGTCTAGCGGGGGCCCTGGAGACCCAGTACTTC. Translating gives CASSAPGLAGALETQYF.

This clone was detected once. The chain employs TRBV20-1 and TRBJ2-5, with 7 nucleotides matching TRBD1. The CDR3 loop spans 11 amino acids. In germline, CDR1 is DFQATT, CDR2 SNEGSKA (reference sequence). Trimming at V came to 0 bases and at J to 9 bases, leaving 1 base not matched to a gene. CDR3 residues: CSARDTGAQYF. The CDR3 coding sequence is TGCAGTGCTAGAGATACAGGGGCCCAGTACTTC.

The rearrangement uses TRBV28 and TRBJ2-7; D call uncertain. The V gene lost 7 bases and the J gene lost 3 bases, with 16 bases spanning the gap. The CDR3 has 14 amino acids. Germline V gene sequence: CDR1 MDHEN, CDR2 SYDVKM. CDR3 DNA: TGTGCCAGCAATTACTGCCGCCTCCTCTACGAGCAGTACTTC. The encoded protein is CASNYCRLLYEQYF.

The rearrangement uses TRBV5-5 and TRBJ1-6; D uncertain. Trimming removed 2 bases from V and 6 bases from J, with 15 bases in between. The germline V gene encodes CDR1 SGHKS and CDR2 YYEKEE (reference sequence). The CDR3 consists of 16 residues. The CDR3 nucleotides are TGTGCCAGCAGCTTAACTGGGCACCAGGCTAATTCACCCCTCCACTTT. Its translation: CASSLTGHQANSPLHF.

The gene calls are TRBV5-4 and TRBJ2-1; D unresolved. This CDR3 has 16 amino acids. Germline CDR1 is SGHNT and CDR2 is YYREEE (reference sequence). V lost 4 bases and J 4 bases, leaving 18 bases between the germline ends. CDR3: CASSPATLLTYNEQFF. The CDR3 bases are TGTGCCAGCAGCCCGGCGACTCTTCTAACTTACAATGAGCAGTTCTTC.

The chain recombines TRBV29-1 with TRBJ1-1; D unclear. Per the germline V gene, CDR1 is SQVTM and CDR2 is ANQGSEA. V was pared by 2 bases and J by 1 base, with 8 bases between. The CDR3 covers 13 residues. The DNA of the CDR3 is TGCAGCGTTGAACTACGACAGAACACTGAAGCTTTCTTT. Translation gives CSVELRQNTEAFF.

The V gene is TRBV29-1, the J gene TRBJ1-2, with TRBD1 matching 11 bases. Per the germline V gene, CDR1 is SQVTM and CDR2 is ANQGSEA. Losses at the gene ends were 7 bases for V and 9 bases for J; bases not matched to a gene: 10. The CDR3 runs to 13 residues. CDR3 protein: CSAGGQGGGRYTF. CDR3 in DNA: TGCAGCGCCGGGGGACAGGGGGGCGGGCGCTACACCTTC.

This chain joins TRBV19 and TRBJ2-5, with D possibly being TRBD2 (6 bases). CDR3 length equals 15 residues. Germline V gene data show CDR1 as LNHDA and CDR2 as SQIVND (reference sequence). The ends were cut back, 6 bases at V and 4 bases at J, with 18 bases in the middle. For the CDR3, the DNA is TGTGCCAGTAGACTAACAGGCCCAGCGGGAGAGACCCAGTACTTC. The encoded protein is CASRLTGPAGETQYF.

The rearrangement joins TRBV10-3 to TRBJ1-6; 7 bases are a match to TRBD1. The V and J ends lost 6 bases and 7 bases, in that order; junction bases with no gene match: 6. The CDR3 length is 14 residues. Germline V lookup: CDR1 ENHRY, CDR2 SYGVKD. DNA for the CDR3: TGTGCCATCAGACCCACAGGGGACAATTCACCCCTCCACTTT. Amino acid sequence: CAIRPTGDNSPLHF.

This clone was counted ten times or more. V gene TRBV4-3 combines with J gene TRBJ1-4; 10 bases line up with TRBD1. From germline, CDR1 is LGHNA and CDR2 YSLEER. With V trimmed by 3 bases and J by 7 bases, 8 bases remained unmatched. This CDR3 contains 16 residues. CDR3 sequence reads: CASSQDRGGMTEKLFF. For the CDR3, the DNA is TGCGCCAGCAGCCAGGACAGGGGGGGGATGACTGAAAAACTGTTTTTT.

This rearrangement joins TRBV2 to TRBJ2-1; 7 nucleotides agree with TRBD2. The CDR3 totals 12 residues. From germline, CDR1 is SNHLY and CDR2 FYNNEI. With V trimmed by 5 bases and J by 8 bases, 3 bases remained unmatched. The CDR3 DNA reads as TGTGCCAGCAGTCCGGGGGGTTATGAGCAGTTCTTC. This codes for CASSPGGYEQFF.

This chain uses TRBV4-1 with TRBJ1-2, with D hard to call. Germline CDR1 and CDR2: MGHRA and YSYEKL. The V gene lost 6 bases and the J gene lost 4 bases, with 18 bases spanning the gap. This CDR3 is built from 15 residues. CDR3 region: CASSPLVRLAYGYTF. In DNA, the CDR3 is TGCGCCAGCAGTCCCTTGGTCAGGTTGGCCTATGGCTACACCTTC.

The chain carries TRBV10-3 and TRBJ2-1; D remains unclear. V shed 4 bases and J shed 5 bases, with 3 bases lying between them. This CDR3 is built from 11 residues. Looked up from germline, CDR1 is ENHRY and CDR2 is SYGVKD. The CDR3 here is CAISGDNEQFF. The CDR3 coding sequence is TGTGCCATCAGTGGCGACAATGAGCAGTTCTTC.

This chain uses TRBV18 with TRBJ1-5; D not resolved. V was pared by 6 bases and J by 2 bases, with 8 bases between. This CDR3 spans 13 amino acids. Germline-derived CDR1 and CDR2 are KGHSH and LQKENI. The CDR3 sequence: CASSSSGNQPQHF. The CDR3 DNA reads TGTGCCAGCTCCTCCTCGGGCAATCAGCCCCAGCATTTT.

This clone has at least ten counts. The chain joins TRBV6-6 to TRBJ2-7; TRBD2 matches 13 bases. From germline, CDR1 is MNHNY and CDR2 SVGAGI (reference sequence). The CDR3 spans 14 residues. V trimming: 0 bases; J trimming: 9 bases; junction bases outside the gene matches: 2. The CDR3 spells CASSYSGTSGAQYF. The CDR3 nucleotides read TGTGCCAGCAGTTACTCGGGGACTAGCGGGGCGCAGTACTTC.

The rearrangement joins TRBV3-1 (or the pseudogene TRBV3-2) to TRBJ2-7; D is undetermined. Germline V gives CDR1 LGHDT, CDR2 YNNKEL (reference sequence). The CDR3 contains 12 residues. V was pared by 1 base and J by 6 bases, with 7 bases between. CDR3 bases: TGTGCCAGCAGCCAAGGTAGGAGCGAGCAGTACTTC. The encoded protein is CASSQGRSEQYF.

This chain connects TRBV9 to TRBJ2-5, with D tentatively TRBD1 (6 bases). V lost 0 bases to trimming and J lost 5 bases, with 14 bases between them. The CDR3 runs 15 residues. Germline CDR1 SGDLS, CDR2 YYNGEE. CDR3 in amino acids: CASSVGLGARETQYF. CDR3 DNA: TGTGCCAGCAGCGTAGGACTGGGGGCGAGGGAGACCCAGTACTTC.

This chain joins TRBV2 and TRBJ2-4, with 7 bases fitting TRBD1. Germline values: CDR1 SNHLY, CDR2 FYNNEI. This CDR3 is 15 amino acids long. Unmatched junction bases numbered 9, after V lost 4 bases and J lost 6 bases. In nucleotides, the CDR3 is TGTGCCAGCAGTGTAGACAGGACAGGTGGAAACATTCAGTACTTC. It translates to CASSVDRTGGNIQYF.

The DNA of the CDR3 is TGTGCCAGCACCTTGGACAGGATTTTTCAGCCCCAGCATTTT. It codes for CASTLDRIFQPQHF. The chain uses TRBV2 and TRBJ1-5, with 7 bases aligning to TRBD1. The CDR3 contains 14 residues. CDR1 is SNHLY and CDR2 is FYNNEI in the germline V gene. V shed 7 bases and J 6 bases; nucleotides not matched to a gene: 9.

The J gene is TRBJ2-3, the V gene TRBV11-3; 10 bases agree with TRBD2. The germline V gene encodes CDR1 SGHNT and CDR2 YENEEA. V shed 5 bases and J 4 bases; nucleotides not matched to a gene: 12. This CDR3 region has 17 residues. The CDR3 DNA is TGTGCCAGCAGCGCTCTAGCGGGGGACACTGTGGCAGATACGCAGTATTTT. It yields the protein CASSALAGDTVADTQYF.

This clone was detected only once. This chain uses TRBV5-1 with TRBJ2-5; 10 positions agree with TRBD2. Germline loops: CDR1 SGHRS, CDR2 YFSETQ. J gave up 3 bases and V 4 bases, and 6 bases lay outside the gene matches. The CDR3 covers 15 residues. The CDR3 region is CASSPPLAGEETQYF. CDR3 in DNA: TGCGCCAGCAGCCCCCCGCTAGCGGGGGAAGAGACCCAGTACTTC.

The V call is TRBV7-9, the J call TRBJ2-6; 7 nucleotides align to TRBD1. The V segment lost 2 bases and the J segment 2 bases; nucleotides outside the gene matches: 3. The CDR3 contains 16 residues. Germline loops: CDR1 SEHNR, CDR2 FQNEAQ (reference sequence). CDR3 loop: CASSLTTGAGANVLTF. The DNA of the CDR3 is TGTGCCAGCAGCTTAACTACAGGGGCTGGGGCCAACGTCCTGACTTTC.

The chain carries TRBV18 and TRBJ1-6, with 7 bases matching TRBD1. This CDR3 contains 16 residues. Germline assignment: CDR1 KGHSH and CDR2 LQKENI. The ends lost 5 bases at V and 3 bases at J; junction bases unmatched: 7. The CDR3 nucleotides read TGTGCCAGCTCAACAGGGGACGGCATCTATAATTCACCCCTCCACTTT. The encoded protein is CASSTGDGIYNSPLHF.

The chain recombines TRBV6-5 with TRBJ2-7; D unclear. Between the trimmed V and J ends, which lost 2 bases and 7 bases, there was a span of 6 bases. This CDR3 is 11 amino acids long. Germline V lookup: CDR1 MNHEY, CDR2 SVGAGI. The chain's CDR3 is CASSYLREQYF. The DNA of the CDR3 is TGTGCCAGCAGTTACCTACGGGAGCAGTACTTC.

The chain has TRBV3-1 (or the pseudogene TRBV3-2) and TRBJ2-1; TRBD2 might be the D (6 bases). Germline loops: CDR1 LGHDT, CDR2 YNNKEL (reference sequence). V lost 1 base to trimming and J lost 7 bases, with 11 bases between them. CDR3 length equals 14 residues. The CDR3 here is CASSQGLGSNEQFF. CDR3 DNA: TGTGCCAGCAGCCAAGGCCTCGGGAGTAATGAGCAGTTCTTC.